This is a list of T cell receptor beta chains from one sample in a study of Ad26.COV2.S vaccination and SARS-CoV-2 variants. Generated by immunoSEQ multiplex PCR, the TCRdb table keeps only in-frame clones and is missing some. Here the sample spans under 600,000 clones, 80% to 90% being singletons. The sequencing here drew on peripheral blood, taken in a trial of Ad26.COV2.S vaccine versus placebo. These receptors all come from a person aged 18 to 59 who received the Ad26.COV2.S COVID-19 vaccine or a placebo. The CDR3 runs from the conserved cysteine through the conserved F or W. Fields, in order: CDR3 DNA, CDR3 protein, V gene, J gene, D gene, clone size, CDR3 length. The D gene is left open where the match is weak. Not all rows give a size; the values are once, few, many and, for expanded clones, a class.

CDR3 DNA: TGTGCCAGCAGCGTAGGGGACAGGGCCGGAAACACCATATATTTT; CDR3 protein: CASSVGDRAGNTIYF; V gene: TRBV9; J gene: TRBJ1-3; D gene: TRBD1; clone size: NA; CDR3 length: 15
CDR3 DNA: TGTGCCAGCAGCCAAGGGAACTCTGGAAACACCATATATTTT; CDR3 protein: CASSQGNSGNTIYF; V gene: TRBV11-2; J gene: TRBJ1-3; D gene: NA; clone size: once; CDR3 length: 14
CDR3 DNA: TGTGCCAGTAGTATGGGAGCCGACACTAGCGATCAGCCCCAGCATTTT; CDR3 protein: CASSMGADTSDQPQHF; V gene: TRBV19; J gene: TRBJ1-5; D gene: NA; clone size: NA; CDR3 length: 16
CDR3 DNA: TGTGCCAGCAGCTTACCGAGGGGCGTGAGCGGCGGTTCACCCCTCCACTTT; CDR3 protein: CASSLPRGVSGGSPLHF; V gene: TRBV7-9; J gene: TRBJ1-6; D gene: NA; clone size: NA; CDR3 length: 17
CDR3 DNA: TGTGCCAGTAGTATAGAGGGACTAGCGGGAATCAATGAGCAGTTCTTC; CDR3 protein: CASSIEGLAGINEQFF; V gene: TRBV19; J gene: TRBJ2-1; D gene: TRBD2; clone size: NA; CDR3 length: 16
CDR3 DNA: TGTGCCAGCTTCTCACTCCCCGGGGACAGGGGCAAACCCTACGAGCAGTACTTC; CDR3 protein: CASFSLPGDRGKPYEQYF; V gene: TRBV27; J gene: TRBJ2-7; D gene: TRBD1; clone size: few; CDR3 length: 18
CDR3 DNA: TGTGCCAGCAGCTTAGGGGGGGGCGTCAATCAGCCCCAGCATTTT; CDR3 protein: CASSLGGGVNQPQHF; V gene: TRBV7-9; J gene: TRBJ1-5; D gene: NA; clone size: once; CDR3 length: 15
CDR3 DNA: TGTGCCTGGACCCCGACCAAAGGGGGGCCTTCGGGGGCTTTCTTT; CDR3 protein: CAWTPTKGGPSGAFF; V gene: TRBV30; J gene: TRBJ1-1; D gene: NA; clone size: once; CDR3 length: 15
CDR3 DNA: TGTGCCAGCAGGAGACTAGCGGGAGAGGCGAAGCAGTACTTC; CDR3 protein: CASRRLAGEAKQYF; V gene: TRBV28; J gene: TRBJ2-7; D gene: TRBD2; clone size: NA; CDR3 length: 14
CDR3 DNA: TGTGCCAGCAGTTATTCAGACTCCTACGAGCAGTACTTC; CDR3 protein: CASSYSDSYEQYF; V gene: TRBV6-2/TRBV6-3; J gene: TRBJ2-7; D gene: NA; clone size: once; CDR3 length: 13
CDR3 DNA: TGCGCCAGCAGCCACCGACAGCTCAGGTCTCGAGAGCAGTACTTC; CDR3 protein: CASSHRQLRSREQYF; V gene: TRBV4-1; J gene: TRBJ2-7; D gene: NA; clone size: NA; CDR3 length: 15
CDR3 DNA: TGTGCCAGCAGCCCTACTATAGGGGGGACGGGTCCGGCGCAGTTCTTC; CDR3 protein: CASSPTIGGTGPAQFF; V gene: TRBV5-5; J gene: TRBJ2-1; D gene: NA; clone size: NA; CDR3 length: 16
CDR3 DNA: TGTGCCAGCAGTCGACTAGGATCTCTCTACGAGCAGTACTTC; CDR3 protein: CASSRLGSLYEQYF; V gene: TRBV6-5; J gene: TRBJ2-7; D gene: NA; clone size: NA; CDR3 length: 14
CDR3 DNA: TGTGCCAGCGGGCGTACCGGGACAGCCTACAATGAGCAGTTCTTC; CDR3 protein: CASGRTGTAYNEQFF; V gene: TRBV6-5; J gene: TRBJ2-1; D gene: TRBD1; clone size: NA; CDR3 length: 15
CDR3 DNA: TGTGCCAGCAGCCCCGGGACTGGACCAACCGGGGAGCTGTTTTTT; CDR3 protein: CASSPGTGPTGELFF; V gene: TRBV5-6; J gene: TRBJ2-2; D gene: NA; clone size: NA; CDR3 length: 15
CDR3 DNA: TGTGCCAGCAGCCAAAGCGGAGAGACCCAGTACTTC; CDR3 protein: CASSQSGETQYF; V gene: TRBV3-1/TRBV3-2; J gene: TRBJ2-5; D gene: NA; clone size: NA; CDR3 length: 12
CDR3 DNA: TGTGCCAGCAGCTTTACCGGGGGTTGGGGGGAGACCCAGTACTTC; CDR3 protein: CASSFTGGWGETQYF; V gene: TRBV5-5; J gene: TRBJ2-5; D gene: NA; clone size: NA; CDR3 length: 15
CDR3 DNA: TGTGCCAGCAGCTTAGGGGGACAGACTAATGAAAAACTGTTTTTT; CDR3 protein: CASSLGGQTNEKLFF; V gene: TRBV7-9; J gene: TRBJ1-4; D gene: TRBD1; clone size: NA; CDR3 length: 15
CDR3 DNA: TGCGCCAGCAGGCCAGGGGGACAGAGAACCAAGAACACTGAAGCTTTCTTT; CDR3 protein: CASRPGGQRTKNTEAFF; V gene: TRBV4-1; J gene: TRBJ1-1; D gene: TRBD1; clone size: NA; CDR3 length: 17
CDR3 DNA: TGTGCCAGCAGCCCGTGGACAGGACAATCCTACAATGAGCAGTTCTTC; CDR3 protein: CASSPWTGQSYNEQFF; V gene: TRBV7-6; J gene: TRBJ2-1; D gene: TRBD1; clone size: NA; CDR3 length: 16
CDR3 DNA: TGTGCCAGCAGTGGGTCAGCAACTAATGAAAAACTGTTTTTT; CDR3 protein: CASSGSATNEKLFF; V gene: TRBV5-5; J gene: TRBJ1-4; D gene: NA; clone size: few; CDR3 length: 14
CDR3 DNA: TGTGCCAGTAGTTGGAACGGACAGGGAGGCTACACCTTC; CDR3 protein: CASSWNGQGGYTF; V gene: TRBV19; J gene: TRBJ1-2; D gene: TRBD1; clone size: NA; CDR3 length: 13
CDR3 DNA: TGCGCCAGCAGCCTAGGGGTCTCTGGGGCCAACGTCCTGACTTTC; CDR3 protein: CASSLGVSGANVLTF; V gene: TRBV5-1; J gene: TRBJ2-6; D gene: NA; clone size: NA; CDR3 length: 15
CDR3 DNA: TGTGCCAGCAGTCAGGACAGTTTCTACGAGCAGTACTTC; CDR3 protein: CASSQDSFYEQYF; V gene: TRBV6-5; J gene: TRBJ2-7; D gene: NA; clone size: NA; CDR3 length: 13
CDR3 DNA: TGTGCCAGCAGCCCTAGCCTACTTGGGGGCAGGGTTAAGAATGAGCAGTTCTTC; CDR3 protein: CASSPSLLGGRVKNEQFF; V gene: TRBV7-2; J gene: TRBJ2-1; D gene: NA; clone size: NA; CDR3 length: 18
CDR3 DNA: TGTGCCACCAGCAGCCTGCAGGGATACGAGCAGTACTTC; CDR3 protein: CATSSLQGYEQYF; V gene: TRBV15; J gene: TRBJ2-7; D gene: NA; clone size: NA; CDR3 length: 13
CDR3 DNA: TGTGCCAGCAGCATCGATAGCGGGATGAGCTACGAGCAGTACTTC; CDR3 protein: CASSIDSGMSYEQYF; V gene: TRBV11-2; J gene: TRBJ2-7; D gene: TRBD2; clone size: NA; CDR3 length: 15
CDR3 DNA: TGTGCCAGCAGTGCAGCCGGGACAGGGGTGTCTACTCAGCCCCAGCATTTT; CDR3 protein: CASSAAGTGVSTQPQHF; V gene: TRBV28; J gene: TRBJ1-5; D gene: TRBD1; clone size: NA; CDR3 length: 17
CDR3 DNA: TGCGCCAGCAGACGGCAGGGAAGTATCAATGAGCAGTTCTTC; CDR3 protein: CASRRQGSINEQFF; V gene: TRBV5-1; J gene: TRBJ2-1; D gene: NA; clone size: once; CDR3 length: 14
CDR3 DNA: TGTGCCAGCAGTTTGTCCCAGAGCTCCTACAATGAGCAGTTCTTC; CDR3 protein: CASSLSQSSYNEQFF; V gene: TRBV5-4; J gene: TRBJ2-1; D gene: NA; clone size: once; CDR3 length: 15
CDR3 DNA: TGTGCCAGCAGTTTAGTTCGGGTGTCGGGGGAGCTGTTTTTT; CDR3 protein: CASSLVRVSGELFF; V gene: TRBV27; J gene: TRBJ2-2; D gene: NA; clone size: NA; CDR3 length: 14
CDR3 DNA: TGTGCCAGCAGTACGGGAACCGGGGAGCTGTTTTTT; CDR3 protein: CASSTGTGELFF; V gene: TRBV12-3/TRBV12-4; J gene: TRBJ2-2; D gene: NA; clone size: NA; CDR3 length: 12
CDR3 DNA: TGTGCCAGTAGTATAGGCCAGGGTTACGTCTACGAGCAGTACTTC; CDR3 protein: CASSIGQGYVYEQYF; V gene: TRBV19; J gene: TRBJ2-7; D gene: NA; clone size: NA; CDR3 length: 15
CDR3 DNA: TGTGCCAGCAGTGAAGGACTAGCGGGAGGGTTTAGCCAAGAGACCCAGTACTTC; CDR3 protein: CASSEGLAGGFSQETQYF; V gene: TRBV6-1; J gene: TRBJ2-5; D gene: TRBD2; clone size: NA; CDR3 length: 18
CDR3 DNA: TGTGCCAGCAGCGCCACTGGGGGGGGCTTTTCCTACGAGCAGTACTTC; CDR3 protein: CASSATGGGFSYEQYF; V gene: TRBV9; J gene: TRBJ2-7; D gene: NA; clone size: NA; CDR3 length: 16
CDR3 DNA: TGTGCCGCCAAATCGACAGGGGATGCGTTGTTGGACACTGAAGCTTTCTTT; CDR3 protein: CAAKSTGDALLDTEAFF; V gene: TRBV10-3; J gene: TRBJ1-1; D gene: TRBD1; clone size: NA; CDR3 length: 17
CDR3 DNA: TGTGCCAGCAGCCCCCGCTCCTACAATGAGCAGTTCTTC; CDR3 protein: CASSPRSYNEQFF; V gene: TRBV11-2; J gene: TRBJ2-1; D gene: NA; clone size: NA; CDR3 length: 13
CDR3 DNA: TGTGCCACCAGCAGAGCTGGGGACTATGGCTACACCTTC; CDR3 protein: CATSRAGDYGYTF; V gene: TRBV15; J gene: TRBJ1-2; D gene: NA; clone size: NA; CDR3 length: 13
CDR3 DNA: TGTGCCAGCAGCTTGGGGCCGGGACAGGGGGCTGAAAAACTGTTTTTT; CDR3 protein: CASSLGPGQGAEKLFF; V gene: TRBV5-4; J gene: TRBJ1-4; D gene: TRBD1; clone size: NA; CDR3 length: 16
CDR3 DNA: TGTGCCAGCAGCCAAGATCAGGAGCCGGCAGATACGCAGTATTTT; CDR3 protein: CASSQDQEPADTQYF; V gene: TRBV4-2; J gene: TRBJ2-3; D gene: NA; clone size: many; CDR3 length: 15
CDR3 DNA: TGTGCCAGCAGTTTGGGACTCTATAATTCACCCCTCCACTTT; CDR3 protein: CASSLGLYNSPLHF; V gene: TRBV28; J gene: TRBJ1-6; D gene: NA; clone size: NA; CDR3 length: 14
CDR3 DNA: TGTGCCCCACCCCGGGGGGCCGCTCCGACCCAGTACTTC; CDR3 protein: CAPPRGAAPTQYF; V gene: TRBV3-1/TRBV3-2; J gene: TRBJ2-5; D gene: NA; clone size: NA; CDR3 length: 13
CDR3 DNA: TGTGCCAGCTCACCACCATCCAGGGAGACCCAGTACTTC; CDR3 protein: CASSPPSRETQYF; V gene: TRBV18; J gene: TRBJ2-5; D gene: NA; clone size: NA; CDR3 length: 13